These 16 T cell receptor beta chains came from one sample sequenced in a study of CD8 T cells in Susac syndrome. The RNA input was roughly 0.45 to 1 ug, and it was reverse transcribed with random hexamers. TCRdb independently ran MiXCR on the immunoSEQ multiplex PCR reads; one entry per CDR3 protein. The sample lists about 110,000 distinct CDR3 sequences, around 95% seen once, with just over 0.095% in the top ten. Sequencing input: CD4+ T cells from PBMCs. The receptors shown here come from a human donor in good health.

The DNA for the CDR3 is TGTGCCAGCAGCCAACCGGACAGTAGAGCTGGAAACACCATATATTTT. Translating it yields CASSQPDSRAGNTIYF. This chain connects TRBV14 to TRBJ1-3, with D tentatively TRBD1 (6 bases). V lost 2 bases and J 2 bases, leaving 13 bases between the germline ends. This CDR3 has 16 residues. Germline V lookup: CDR1 SGHDN, CDR2 FVKESK.

V gene TRBV24-1 combines with J gene TRBJ2-5, with D unclear. The germline CDR1 and CDR2 sequences are KGHDR and SFDVKD. The V end was cut by 1 base, the J end by 5 bases, with 16 bases between. The CDR3 totals 16 residues. CDR3 coding DNA: TGTGCCACCAGTGATTTTGGCGAGAGTTCTAGGGAGACCCAGTACTTC. Protein: CATSDFGESSRETQYF.

This clonotype was found once. V gene TRBV2 combines with J gene TRBJ1-6; maybe TRBD1 (6 bases). V was cut by 4 bases and J by 7 bases, with 8 bases left in between. Germline values: CDR1 SNHLY, CDR2 FYNNEI. This CDR3 comprises 13 residues. CDR3 nucleotides: TGTGCCAGCAGTGGGACAGAGAATTCACCCCTCCACTTT. Translating gives CASSGTENSPLHF.

The genes are TRBV15 and TRBJ2-7; D may correspond to TRBD1 or TRBD2 (5 bases each). V lost 4 bases, J lost 4 bases, and 17 bases lay in between. Germline CDR1 and CDR2: LNHNV and YYDKDF (reference sequence). The CDR3 runs to 15 residues. CDR3 sequence: CATSNYGTQQYEQYF. In DNA, the CDR3 is TGTGCCACCAGCAACTACGGGACGCAACAATACGAGCAGTACTTC.

The V and J genes are TRBV9 and TRBJ1-1; 10 nucleotides match TRBD1. The trim removed 3 bases at V and 5 bases at J, leaving 13 bases unmatched. CDR1 SGDLS and CDR2 YYNGEE come from the germline V gene. The CDR3 spans 17 residues. The CDR3 DNA follows: TGTGCCAGCAGCGGCTCTCCGGGACAGGGGAGCTATACTGAAGCTTTCTTT. It codes for CASSGSPGQGSYTEAFF.

V usage is TRBV20-1 and J usage is TRBJ1-4; tentative D call: TRBD1 (5 bases). The CDR3 is 14 residues long. In germline, CDR1 is DFQATT, CDR2 SNEGSKA (reference sequence). Trimming cost V 4 bases and J 8 bases, with 17 bases left between them. The CDR3 protein is CSATPGNIGEKLFF. The CDR3 coding sequence is TGCAGTGCTACACCAGGGAACATAGGGGAAAAACTGTTTTTT.

V is TRBV5-1 and J is TRBJ1-1; D gene ambiguous. Germline loops: CDR1 SGHRS, CDR2 YFSETQ. The CDR3 consists of 15 residues. Deletions cut 0 bases from V and 5 bases from J, with 14 bases between. The CDR3 nucleotides are TGCGCCAGCAGCTTGGACGGATTTGTTACAACTGAAGCTTTCTTT. Translated: CASSLDGFVTTEAFF.

The chain couples TRBV6-5 to TRBJ2-7, with a weak D call TRBD1 (6 bases). V shed 4 bases and J shed 7 bases, with 14 bases lying between them. This CDR3 is built from 13 residues. Germline loops: CDR1 MNHEY, CDR2 SVGAGI. CDR3 sequence: CASSSQGFREQYF. In nucleotides, the CDR3 is TGTGCCAGCAGTTCGCAGGGGTTCAGGGAGCAGTACTTC.

The chain carries TRBV5-1 and TRBJ2-5; 7 nucleotides match TRBD2. Germline assignment: CDR1 SGHRS and CDR2 YFSETQ. This CDR3 is 15 amino acids long. Trimming cost V 1 base and J 4 bases; bases outside gene matches: 7. CDR3 loop: CASSLLGLAAETQYF. The CDR3 DNA sequence: TGCGCCAGCAGCTTGTTAGGCCTAGCGGCAGAGACCCAGTACTTC. Full variable domain (remainder filled in from reference TRBV5-1 and TRBJ2-5): KAGVTQTPRYLIKTRGQQVTLSCSPISGHRSVSWYQQTPGQGLQFLFEYFSETQRNKGNFPGRFSGRQFSNSRSEMNVSTLELGDSALYLCASSLLGLAAETQYFGPGTRLLVL.

This clonotype was observed once. The J gene is TRBJ1-1, the V gene TRBV18; a weak D match, TRBD1 (5 bases). Germline CDR1 reads KGHSH; CDR2 reads LQKENI. The CDR3 has 15 amino acids. V dropped 0 bases and J dropped 11 bases, with 19 bases sitting between them. CDR3 region: CASSPPGRKPMTAFF. Here the CDR3 DNA reads TGTGCCAGCTCACCACCGGGACGGAAGCCCATGACCGCTTTCTTT.

V is TRBV28 and J is TRBJ1-3, with D possibly matching TRBD1 (5 bases). The CDR3 is made up of 15 amino acids. V lost 3 bases and J lost 2, with 11 bases in between. Germline-derived CDR1 and CDR2 are MDHEN and SYDVKM. DNA of the CDR3: TGTGCCAGCAGTTTGTGGACAATTGCTGGAAACACCATATATTTT. Protein: CASSLWTIAGNTIYF.

This chain uses TRBV6-2 or TRBV6-3 with TRBJ2-2, with 9 bases that match TRBD2. This CDR3 has 16 amino acids. The V and J ends lost 4 bases and 7 bases, in that order; junction bases with no gene match: 10. CDR1 MNHEY and CDR2 SVGEGT come from the germline V gene. CDR3 nucleotide sequence: TGTGCCAGCAGTTCCGCGGGAGGGCCTCGGATCGGGGAGCTGTTTTTT. Its protein product is CASSSAGGPRIGELFF.

V and J are TRBV20-1 and TRBJ2-7, with a weak D call TRBD2 (5 bases). This CDR3 has 13 residues. Germline V gene sequence: CDR1 DFQATT, CDR2 SNEGSKA (reference sequence). V lost 1 base and J lost 3, with 10 bases in between. CDR3 sequence (DNA): TGCAGTGCTAGAGCCCCAGGACTCTACGAGCAGTACTTC. Translated: CSARAPGLYEQYF.

The rearrangement links TRBV5-1 to TRBJ2-5; D ambiguous. Germline CDR1 and CDR2: SGHRS and YFSETQ. The CDR3 consists of 12 residues. Trimming stripped 0 bases from V and 7 bases from J, with 7 bases between. The chain's CDR3 is CASSLAPGTQYF. CDR3 bases: TGCGCCAGCAGCTTGGCACCGGGGACCCAGTACTTC.

The V and J genes are TRBV23-1 and TRBJ1-2; the D is unclear. TRBV23-1 is assigned to the ORF class and has an uncertain function. This CDR3 spans 11 amino acids. V lost 8 bases to trimming and J lost 8 bases, with 12 bases between them. CDR3 amino acids: CASGNSRGYTF. In DNA form, the CDR3 reads TGCGCCAGCGGTAACAGCCGCGGCTACACCTTC.

The genes are TRBV6-2 or TRBV6-3 and TRBJ1-2; D is uncertain. In germline, CDR1 is MNHEY, CDR2 SVGEGT. Trimming left V 0 bases short and J 3 bases short, with 2 bases between. This CDR3 spans 12 amino acids. CDR3 in DNA: TGTGCCAGCAGTTACTCGGACTATGGCTACACCTTC. Protein: CASSYSDYGYTF.